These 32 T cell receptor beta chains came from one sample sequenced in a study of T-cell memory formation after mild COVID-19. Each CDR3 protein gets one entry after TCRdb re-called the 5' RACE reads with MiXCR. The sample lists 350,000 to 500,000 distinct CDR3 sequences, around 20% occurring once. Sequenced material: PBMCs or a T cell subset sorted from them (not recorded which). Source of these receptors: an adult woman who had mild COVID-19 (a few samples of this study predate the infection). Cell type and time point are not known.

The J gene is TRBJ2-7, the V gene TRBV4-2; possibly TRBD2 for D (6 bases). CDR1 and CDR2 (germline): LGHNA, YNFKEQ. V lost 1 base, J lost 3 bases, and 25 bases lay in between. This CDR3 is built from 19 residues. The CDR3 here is CASSQALATRPWGGYEQYF. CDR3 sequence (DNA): TGTGCCAGCAGCCAAGCTCTCGCGACTAGGCCGTGGGGCGGCTACGAGCAGTACTTC.

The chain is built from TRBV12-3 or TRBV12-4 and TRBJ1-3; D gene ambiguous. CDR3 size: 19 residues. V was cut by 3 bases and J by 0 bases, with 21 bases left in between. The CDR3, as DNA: TGTGCCAGCAGTTTTAATAGTGGCGGAGCCTCCCCCTCTGGAAACACCATATATTTT. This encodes CASSFNSGGASPSGNTIYF.

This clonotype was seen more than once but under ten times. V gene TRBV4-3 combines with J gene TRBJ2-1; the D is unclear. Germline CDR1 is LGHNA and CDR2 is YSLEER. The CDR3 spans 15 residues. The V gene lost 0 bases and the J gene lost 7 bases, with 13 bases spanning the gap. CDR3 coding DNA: TGCGCCAGCAGCCAAGACGCCCTGCCCGGAAATGAGCAGTTCTTC. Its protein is CASSQDALPGNEQFF.

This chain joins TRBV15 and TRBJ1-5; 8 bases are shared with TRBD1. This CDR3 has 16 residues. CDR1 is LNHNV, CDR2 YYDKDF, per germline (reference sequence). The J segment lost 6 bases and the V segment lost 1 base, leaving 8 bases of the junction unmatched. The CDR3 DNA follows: TGTGCCACCAGCAGAGGGGACAGGTTGGAGGGTCAGCCCCAGCATTTT. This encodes CATSRGDRLEGQPQHF.

The CDR3 spells CASSLLQGASYEQYF. CDR3 nucleotide sequence: TGCGCCAGCAGCCTACTCCAGGGGGCTTCCTACGAGCAGTACTTC. The chain has TRBV5-1 and TRBJ2-7; 8 nucleotides align to TRBD1. Germline V gives CDR1 SGHRS, CDR2 YFSETQ. With V trimmed by 4 bases and J by 1 base, 7 bases remained unmatched. The CDR3 length is 15 residues.

The CDR3 reads CARKTRHGGGDTQYF. CDR3 nucleotides: TGTGCCCGAAAAACGCGGCACGGAGGGGGAGATACGCAGTATTTT. The chain carries TRBV30 and TRBJ2-3; D is perhaps TRBD1 or TRBD2 (6 bases each). Trimming shortened V by 8 bases and J by 5 bases, and 23 bases separated the two germline ends. This CDR3 has 15 amino acids. CDR1 and CDR2 from the germline V gene are GTSNPN and SVGIG (reference sequence). Complete variable domain (other parts from reference TRBV30 and TRBJ2-3): SQTIHQWPATLVQPVGSPLSLECTVEGTSNPNLYWYRQAAGRGLQLLFYSVGIGQISSEVPQNLSASRPQDRQFILSSKKLLLSDSGFYLCARKTRHGGGDTQYFGPGTRLTVL.

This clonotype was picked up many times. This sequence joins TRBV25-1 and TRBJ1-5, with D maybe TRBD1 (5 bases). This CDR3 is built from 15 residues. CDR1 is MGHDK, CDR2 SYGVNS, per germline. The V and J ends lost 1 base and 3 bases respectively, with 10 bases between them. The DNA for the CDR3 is TGTGCCAGCAGTGAATCGGGGACGGACAATCAGCCCCAGCATTTT. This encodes CASSESGTDNQPQHF.

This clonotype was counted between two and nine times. The CDR3 coding sequence is TGTGCCAGCAGTGTAACAGGGGGCGACTATGGCTACACCTTC. Protein: CASSVTGGDYGYTF. The chain employs TRBV6-1 and TRBJ1-2; 9 nucleotides match TRBD1. CDR1 and CDR2 (germline): MNHNS, SASEGT. The CDR3 spans 14 residues. Trimming cost V 4 bases and J 3 bases; bases outside gene matches: 3.

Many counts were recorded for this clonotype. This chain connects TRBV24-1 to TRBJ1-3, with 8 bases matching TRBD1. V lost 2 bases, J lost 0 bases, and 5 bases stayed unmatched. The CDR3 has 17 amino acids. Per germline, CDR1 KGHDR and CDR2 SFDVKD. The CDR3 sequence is CATSDSRTGISGNTIYF. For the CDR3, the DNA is TGTGCCACCAGTGATTCACGGACAGGGATCTCTGGAAACACCATATATTTT.

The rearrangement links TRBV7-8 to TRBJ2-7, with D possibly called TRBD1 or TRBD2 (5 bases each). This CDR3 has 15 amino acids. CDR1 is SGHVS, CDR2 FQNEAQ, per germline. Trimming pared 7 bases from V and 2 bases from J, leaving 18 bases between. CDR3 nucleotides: TGTGCCAGCAACCCCCGGGGACCGGGGACCTACGAGCAGTACTTC. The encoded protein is CASNPRGPGTYEQYF. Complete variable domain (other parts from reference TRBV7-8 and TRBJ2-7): GAGVSQSPRYKVAKRGQDVALRCDPISGHVSLFWYQQALGQGPEFLTYFQNEAQLDKSGLPSDRFFAERPEGSVSTLKIQRTQQEDSAVYLCASNPRGPGTYEQYFGPGTRLTVT.

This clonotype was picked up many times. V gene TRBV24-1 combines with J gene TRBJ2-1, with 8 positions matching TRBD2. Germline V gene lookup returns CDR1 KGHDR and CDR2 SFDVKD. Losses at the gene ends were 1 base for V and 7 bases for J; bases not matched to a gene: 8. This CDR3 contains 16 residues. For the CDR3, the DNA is TGTGCCACCAGTGATTTCTCTCGCGGGGGGAAGAATGAGCAGTTCTTC. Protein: CATSDFSRGGKNEQFF.

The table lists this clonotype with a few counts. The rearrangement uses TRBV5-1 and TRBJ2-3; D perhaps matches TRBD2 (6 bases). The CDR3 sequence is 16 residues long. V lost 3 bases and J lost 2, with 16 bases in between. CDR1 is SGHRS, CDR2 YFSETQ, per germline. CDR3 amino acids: CASSSGTLTYTDTQYF. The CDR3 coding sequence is TGCGCCAGCAGCTCCGGGACTTTAACTTACACAGATACGCAGTATTTT.

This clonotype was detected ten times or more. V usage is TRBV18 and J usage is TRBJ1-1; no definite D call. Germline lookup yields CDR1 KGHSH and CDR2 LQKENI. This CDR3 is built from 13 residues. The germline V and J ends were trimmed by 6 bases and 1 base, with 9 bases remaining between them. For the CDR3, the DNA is TGTGCCAGCTCCTATGGATCGAACACTGAAGCTTTCTTT. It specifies CASSYGSNTEAFF.

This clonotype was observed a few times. CDR3 sequence reads: CASSVGGRADAEQFF. As DNA, the CDR3 is TGTGCCAGCAGCGTAGGCGGGAGGGCCGATGCTGAGCAGTTCTTC. V usage is TRBV9 and J usage is TRBJ2-1; 9 nucleotides align to TRBD2. Germline CDR1 and CDR2: SGDLS and YYNGEE. The CDR3 is 15 amino acids. The J segment lost 9 bases and the V segment lost 0 bases, leaving 7 bases of the junction unmatched.

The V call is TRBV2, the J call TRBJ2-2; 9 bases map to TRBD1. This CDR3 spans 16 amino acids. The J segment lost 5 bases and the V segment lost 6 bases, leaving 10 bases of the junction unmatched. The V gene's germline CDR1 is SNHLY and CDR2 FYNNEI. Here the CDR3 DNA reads TGTGCCAGCAGGGGGGCCGGGACAGGGACAACCGGGGAGCTGTTTTTT. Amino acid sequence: CASRGAGTGTTGELFF.

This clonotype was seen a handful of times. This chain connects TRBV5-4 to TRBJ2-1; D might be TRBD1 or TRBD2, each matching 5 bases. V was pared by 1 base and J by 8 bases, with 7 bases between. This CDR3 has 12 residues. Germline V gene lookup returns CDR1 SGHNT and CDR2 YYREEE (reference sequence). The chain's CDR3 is CASSLLGDEQFF. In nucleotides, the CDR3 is TGTGCCAGCAGCTTGCTGGGGGATGAGCAGTTCTTC.

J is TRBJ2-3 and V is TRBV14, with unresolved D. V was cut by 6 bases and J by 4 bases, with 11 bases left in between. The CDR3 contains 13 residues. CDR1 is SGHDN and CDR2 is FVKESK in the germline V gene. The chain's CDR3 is CASSHGRPDTQYF. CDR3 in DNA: TGTGCCAGCAGTCACGGACGGCCAGATACGCAGTATTTT.

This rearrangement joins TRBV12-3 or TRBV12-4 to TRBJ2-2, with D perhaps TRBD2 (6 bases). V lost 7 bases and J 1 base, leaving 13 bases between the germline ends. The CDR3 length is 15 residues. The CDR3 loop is CASNPGLLNTGELFF. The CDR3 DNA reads TGTGCCAGCAACCCGGGACTCCTGAACACCGGGGAGCTGTTTTTT.

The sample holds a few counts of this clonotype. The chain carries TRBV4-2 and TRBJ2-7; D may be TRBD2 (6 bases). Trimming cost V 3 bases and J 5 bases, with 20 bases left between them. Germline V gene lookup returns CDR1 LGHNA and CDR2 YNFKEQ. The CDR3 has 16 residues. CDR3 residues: CASSQRPRRGTHEQYF. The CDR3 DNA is TGTGCCAGCAGCCAGAGGCCTCGGAGGGGCACCCACGAGCAGTACTTC.

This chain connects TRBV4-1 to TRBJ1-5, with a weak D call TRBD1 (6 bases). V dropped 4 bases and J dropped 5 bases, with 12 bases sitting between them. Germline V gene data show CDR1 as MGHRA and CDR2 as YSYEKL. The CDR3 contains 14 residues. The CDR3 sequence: CASSPTGRDQPQHF. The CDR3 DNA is TGCGCCAGCAGCCCCACAGGGAGGGATCAGCCCCAGCATTTT.

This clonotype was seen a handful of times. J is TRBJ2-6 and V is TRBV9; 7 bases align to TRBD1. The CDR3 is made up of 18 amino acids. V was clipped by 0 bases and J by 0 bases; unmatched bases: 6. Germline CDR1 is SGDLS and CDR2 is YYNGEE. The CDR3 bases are TGTGCCAGCAGCGTAGGGGTCAGGGGGAACTCTGGGGCCAACGTCCTGACTTTC. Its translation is CASSVGVRGNSGANVLTF. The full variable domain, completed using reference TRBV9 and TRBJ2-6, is DSGVTQTPKHLITATGQRVTLRCSPRSGDLSVYWYQQSLDQGLQFLIQYYNGEERAKGNILERFSAQQFPDLHSELNLSSLELGDSALYFCASSVGVRGNSGANVLTFGAGSRLTVL.

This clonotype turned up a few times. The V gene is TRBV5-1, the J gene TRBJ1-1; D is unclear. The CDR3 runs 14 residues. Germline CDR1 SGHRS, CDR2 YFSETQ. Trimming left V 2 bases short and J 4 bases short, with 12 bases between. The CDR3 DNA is TGCGCCAGCAGCTTAAACGGGCAGAGCACTGAAGCTTTCTTT. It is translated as CASSLNGQSTEAFF.

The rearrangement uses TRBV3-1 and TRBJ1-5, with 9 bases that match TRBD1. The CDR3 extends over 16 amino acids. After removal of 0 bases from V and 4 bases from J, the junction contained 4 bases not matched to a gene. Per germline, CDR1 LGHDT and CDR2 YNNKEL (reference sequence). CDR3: CASSQETGGSNQPQHF. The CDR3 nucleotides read TGTGCCAGCAGCCAAGAGACAGGGGGATCGAATCAGCCCCAGCATTTT.

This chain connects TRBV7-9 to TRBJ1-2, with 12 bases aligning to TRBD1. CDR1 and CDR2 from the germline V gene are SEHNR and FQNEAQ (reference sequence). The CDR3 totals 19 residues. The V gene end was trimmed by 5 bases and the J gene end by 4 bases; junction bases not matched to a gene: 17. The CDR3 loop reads CASSHGLGTGGSLGYGYTF. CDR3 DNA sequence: TGTGCCAGCAGCCACGGTCTGGGGACAGGGGGCTCCTTGGGCTATGGCTACACCTTC.

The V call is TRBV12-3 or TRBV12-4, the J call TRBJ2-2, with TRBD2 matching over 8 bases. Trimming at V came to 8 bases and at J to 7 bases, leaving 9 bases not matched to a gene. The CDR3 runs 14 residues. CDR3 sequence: CASQLAGIIGELFF. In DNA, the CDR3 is TGTGCCAGCCAGCTAGCGGGTATTATCGGGGAGCTGTTTTTT.

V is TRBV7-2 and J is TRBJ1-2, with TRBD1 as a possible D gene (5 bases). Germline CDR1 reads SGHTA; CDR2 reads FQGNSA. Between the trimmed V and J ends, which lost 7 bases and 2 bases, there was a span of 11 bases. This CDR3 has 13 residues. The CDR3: CASNRQGNYGYTF. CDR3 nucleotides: TGTGCCAGCAACCGCCAGGGAAACTATGGCTACACCTTC.

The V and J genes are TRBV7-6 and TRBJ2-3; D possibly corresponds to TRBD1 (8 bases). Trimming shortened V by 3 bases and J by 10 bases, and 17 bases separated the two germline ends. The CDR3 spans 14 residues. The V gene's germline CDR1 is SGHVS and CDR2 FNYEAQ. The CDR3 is CASSFEQGGEAQYF. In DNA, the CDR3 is TGTGCCAGCAGCTTCGAACAGGGGGGGGAGGCGCAGTATTTT.

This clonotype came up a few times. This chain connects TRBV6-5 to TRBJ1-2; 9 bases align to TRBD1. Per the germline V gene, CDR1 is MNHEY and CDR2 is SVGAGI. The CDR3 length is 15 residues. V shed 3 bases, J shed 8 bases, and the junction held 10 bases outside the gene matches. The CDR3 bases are TGTGCCAGCAGTTATGGTACAGGGGGCATGAAGGGCTACACCTTC. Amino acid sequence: CASSYGTGGMKGYTF.

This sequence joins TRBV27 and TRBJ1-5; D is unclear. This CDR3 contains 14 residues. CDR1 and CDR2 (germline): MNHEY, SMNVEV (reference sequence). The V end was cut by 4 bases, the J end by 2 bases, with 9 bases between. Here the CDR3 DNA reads TGTGCCAGCAGTTCCGAAATGGGCAATCAGCCCCAGCATTTT. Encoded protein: CASSSEMGNQPQHF.

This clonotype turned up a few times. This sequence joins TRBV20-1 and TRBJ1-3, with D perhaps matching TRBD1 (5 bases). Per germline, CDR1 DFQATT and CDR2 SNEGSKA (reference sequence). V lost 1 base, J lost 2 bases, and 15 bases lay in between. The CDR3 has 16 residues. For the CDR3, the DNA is TGCAGTGCTAGAGTCGCCAATCTAGGGGCTGGAAACACCATATATTTT. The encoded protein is CSARVANLGAGNTIYF.

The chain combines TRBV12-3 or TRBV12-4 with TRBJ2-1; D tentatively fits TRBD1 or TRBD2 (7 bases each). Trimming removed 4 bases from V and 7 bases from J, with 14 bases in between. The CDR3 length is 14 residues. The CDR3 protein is CASSSQGGRNEQFF. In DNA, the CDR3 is TGTGCCAGCAGTTCCCAGGGGGGGAGGAATGAGCAGTTCTTC.

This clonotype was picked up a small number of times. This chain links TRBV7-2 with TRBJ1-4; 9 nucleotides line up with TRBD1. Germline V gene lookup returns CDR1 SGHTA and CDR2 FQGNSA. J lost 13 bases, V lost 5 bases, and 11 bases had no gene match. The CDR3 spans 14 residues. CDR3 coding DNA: TGTGCCAGCAGCCCAGTCTGGGACAGGGAGGGACTGTTTTTT. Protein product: CASSPVWDREGLFF.